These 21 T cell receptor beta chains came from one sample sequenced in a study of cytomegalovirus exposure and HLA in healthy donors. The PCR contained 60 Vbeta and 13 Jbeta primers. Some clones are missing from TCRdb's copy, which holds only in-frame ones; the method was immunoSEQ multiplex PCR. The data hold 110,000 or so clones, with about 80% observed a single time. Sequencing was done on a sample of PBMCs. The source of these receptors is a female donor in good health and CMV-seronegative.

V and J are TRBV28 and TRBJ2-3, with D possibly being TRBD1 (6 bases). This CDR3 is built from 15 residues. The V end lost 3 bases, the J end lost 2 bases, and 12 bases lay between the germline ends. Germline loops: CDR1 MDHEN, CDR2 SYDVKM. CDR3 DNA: TGTGCCAGCAGTTTCGGGGACAAAGACACAGATACGCAGTATTTT. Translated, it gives CASSFGDKDTDTQYF. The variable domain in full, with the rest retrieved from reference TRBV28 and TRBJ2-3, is DVKVTQSSRYLVKRTGEKVFLECVQDMDHENMFWYRQDPGLGLRLIYFSYDVKMKEKGDIPEGYSVSREKKERFSLILESASTNQTSMYLCASSFGDKDTDTQYFGPGTRLTVL.

The CDR3 sequence is CASSGAAGGGNEQFF. In nucleotides, the CDR3 is TGTGCCAGCAGCGGGGCGGCGGGGGGAGGAAATGAGCAGTTCTTC. This chain links TRBV6-6 with TRBJ2-1; 8 nucleotides line up with TRBD2. The CDR3 has 15 residues. The ends lost 6 bases at V and 7 bases at J; junction bases unmatched: 11. Germline V lookup: CDR1 MNHNY, CDR2 SVGAGI (reference sequence).

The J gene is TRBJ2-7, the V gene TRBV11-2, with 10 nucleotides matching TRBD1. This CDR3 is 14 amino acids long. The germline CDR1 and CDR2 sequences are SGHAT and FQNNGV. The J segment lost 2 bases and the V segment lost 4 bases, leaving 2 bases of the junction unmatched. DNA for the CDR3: TGTGCCAGCAGCTCGGGACAGGGGCCCTACGAGCAGTACTTC. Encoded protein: CASSSGQGPYEQYF.

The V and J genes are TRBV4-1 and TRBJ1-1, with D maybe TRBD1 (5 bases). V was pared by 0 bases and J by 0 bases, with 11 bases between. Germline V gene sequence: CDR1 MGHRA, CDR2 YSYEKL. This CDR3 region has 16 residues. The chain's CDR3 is CASSQDPRGLNTEAFF. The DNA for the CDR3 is TGCGCCAGCAGCCAAGATCCCCGGGGGTTGAACACTGAAGCTTTCTTT.

The CDR3 nucleotides read TGTGCCAGCAGCTCAAGACAGGAACCCTACGAGCAGTACTTC. This sequence encodes CASSSRQEPYEQYF. This chain joins TRBV7-9 and TRBJ2-7; D is possibly TRBD1 (6 bases). Germline V gene sequence: CDR1 SEHNR, CDR2 FQNEAQ (reference sequence). Between the trimmed V and J ends, which lost 4 bases and 2 bases, there was a span of 12 bases. The CDR3 length is 14 residues. The full variable domain, its missing parts supplied by reference TRBV7-9 and TRBJ2-7, is DTGVSQNPRHKITKRGQNVTFRCDPISEHNRLYWYRQTLGQGPEFLTYFQNEAQLEKSRLLSDRFSAERPKGSFSTLEIQRTEQGDSAMYLCASSSRQEPYEQYFGPGTRLTVT.

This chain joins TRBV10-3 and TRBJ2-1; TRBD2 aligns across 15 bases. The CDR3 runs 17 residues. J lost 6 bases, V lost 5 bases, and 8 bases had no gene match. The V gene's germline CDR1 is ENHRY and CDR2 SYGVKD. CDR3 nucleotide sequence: TGTGCCATCAGTTCTGGGACTAGCGGGGGGATCGGCAATGAGCAGTTCTTC. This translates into CAISSGTSGGIGNEQFF.

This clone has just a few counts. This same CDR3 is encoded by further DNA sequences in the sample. Here the CDR3 reads CASSPRQGASYEQYF. The CDR3 coding sequence is TGCGCCAGCAGCCCCAGACAGGGTGCCTCCTACGAGCAGTACTTC. The chain recombines TRBV5-1 with TRBJ2-7; 7 nucleotides match TRBD1. CDR3 length: 15 amino acids. CDR1 SGHRS and CDR2 YFSETQ come from the germline V gene. The V gene end was trimmed by 4 bases and the J gene end by 0 bases; junction bases not matched to a gene: 7.

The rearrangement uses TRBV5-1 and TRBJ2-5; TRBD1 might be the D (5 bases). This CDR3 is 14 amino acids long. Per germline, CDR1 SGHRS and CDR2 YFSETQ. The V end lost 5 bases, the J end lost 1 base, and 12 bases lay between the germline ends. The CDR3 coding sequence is TGCGCCAGCAGATCTGGGGCAGTCCAAGAGACCCAGTACTTC. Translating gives CASRSGAVQETQYF.

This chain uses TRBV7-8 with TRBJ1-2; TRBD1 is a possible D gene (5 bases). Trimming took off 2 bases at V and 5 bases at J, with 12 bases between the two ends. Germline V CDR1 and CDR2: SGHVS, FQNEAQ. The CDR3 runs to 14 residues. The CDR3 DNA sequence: TGTGCCAGCAGCTTAAGATCCGGGGGGTATGGCTACACCTTC. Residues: CASSLRSGGYGYTF. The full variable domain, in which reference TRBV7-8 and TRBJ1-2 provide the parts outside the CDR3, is GAGVSQSPRYKVAKRGQDVALRCDPISGHVSLFWYQQALGQGPEFLTYFQNEAQLDKSGLPSDRFFAERPEGSVSTLKIQRTQQEDSAVYLCASSLRSGGYGYTFGSGTRLTVV.

For the CDR3, the DNA is TGTGCCAGCAGCTTAGTTTGGAGTAACACAGATACGCAGTATTTT. It is translated as CASSLVWSNTDTQYF. The rearrangement links TRBV7-2 to TRBJ2-3; no clear D. This CDR3 has 15 amino acids. V was pared by 1 base and J by 2 bases, with 10 bases between. From germline, CDR1 is SGHTA and CDR2 FQGNSA.

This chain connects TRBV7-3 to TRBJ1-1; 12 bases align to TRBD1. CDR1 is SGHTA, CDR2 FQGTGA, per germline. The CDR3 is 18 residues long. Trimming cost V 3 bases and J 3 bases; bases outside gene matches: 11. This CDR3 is CASSLAGTGGAGDTEAFF. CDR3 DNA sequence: TGTGCCAGCAGCTTGGCCGGGACAGGGGGCGCGGGAGACACTGAAGCTTTCTTT.

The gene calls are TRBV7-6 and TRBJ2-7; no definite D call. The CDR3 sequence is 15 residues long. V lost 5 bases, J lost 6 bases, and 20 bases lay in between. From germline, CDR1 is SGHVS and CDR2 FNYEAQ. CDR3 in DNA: TGTGCCAGCAGCCTCAGCGCCGTGGATCGCTCCGAGCAGTACTTC. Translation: CASSLSAVDRSEQYF.

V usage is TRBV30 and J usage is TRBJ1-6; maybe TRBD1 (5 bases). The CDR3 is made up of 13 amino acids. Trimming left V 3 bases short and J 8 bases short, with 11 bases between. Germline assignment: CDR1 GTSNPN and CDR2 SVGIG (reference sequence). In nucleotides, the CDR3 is TGTGCCTGGAGAGCGGGACTTGATTCACCCCTCCACTTT. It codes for CAWRAGLDSPLHF.

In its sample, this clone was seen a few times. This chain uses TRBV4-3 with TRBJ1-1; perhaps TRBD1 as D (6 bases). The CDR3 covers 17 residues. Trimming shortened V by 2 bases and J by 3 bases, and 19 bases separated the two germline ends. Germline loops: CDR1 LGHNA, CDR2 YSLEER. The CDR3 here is CASSQHSPGRTDTEAFF. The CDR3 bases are TGCGCCAGCAGCCAACATTCTCCGGGACGGACAGACACTGAAGCTTTCTTT.

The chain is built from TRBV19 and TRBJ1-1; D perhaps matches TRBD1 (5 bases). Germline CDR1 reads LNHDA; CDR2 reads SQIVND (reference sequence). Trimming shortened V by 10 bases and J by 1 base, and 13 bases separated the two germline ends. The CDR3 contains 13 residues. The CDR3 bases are TGTGCCACCCGCGGGGGGGAGAACACTGAAGCTTTCTTT. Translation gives CATRGGENTEAFF.

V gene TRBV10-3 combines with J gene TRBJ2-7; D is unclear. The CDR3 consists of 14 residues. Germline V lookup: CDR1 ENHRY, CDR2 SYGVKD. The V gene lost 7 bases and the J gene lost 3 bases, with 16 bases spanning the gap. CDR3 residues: CAIKKENQVYEQYF. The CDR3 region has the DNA TGTGCCATCAAGAAGGAGAACCAAGTCTACGAGCAGTACTTC.

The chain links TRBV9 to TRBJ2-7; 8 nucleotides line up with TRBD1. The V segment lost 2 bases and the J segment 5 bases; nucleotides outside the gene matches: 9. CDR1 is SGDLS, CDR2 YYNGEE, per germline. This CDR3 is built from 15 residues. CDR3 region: CASSVFGTGGDEQYF. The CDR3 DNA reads TGTGCCAGCAGCGTGTTCGGGACAGGCGGCGACGAGCAGTACTTC.

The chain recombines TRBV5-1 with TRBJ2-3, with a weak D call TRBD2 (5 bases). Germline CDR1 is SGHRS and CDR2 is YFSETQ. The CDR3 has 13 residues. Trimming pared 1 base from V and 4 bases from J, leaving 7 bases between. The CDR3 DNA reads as TGCGCCAGCAGCTTGCTACTAGCAGATACGCAGTATTTT. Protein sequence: CASSLLLADTQYF.

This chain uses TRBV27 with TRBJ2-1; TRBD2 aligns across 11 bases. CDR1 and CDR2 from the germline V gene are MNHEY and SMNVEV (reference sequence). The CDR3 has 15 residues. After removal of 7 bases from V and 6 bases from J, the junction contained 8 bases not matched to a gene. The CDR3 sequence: CASTPLAGGVNEQFF. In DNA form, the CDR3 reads TGTGCCAGCACTCCCCTAGCGGGGGGAGTCAATGAGCAGTTCTTC.

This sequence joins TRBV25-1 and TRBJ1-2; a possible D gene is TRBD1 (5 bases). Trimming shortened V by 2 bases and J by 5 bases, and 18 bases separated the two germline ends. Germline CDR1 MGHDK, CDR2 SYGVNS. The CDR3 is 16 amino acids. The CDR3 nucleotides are TGTGCCAGCAGTGAAGTAATCCGACCGGGGACTTATGGCTACACCTTC. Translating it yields CASSEVIRPGTYGYTF.

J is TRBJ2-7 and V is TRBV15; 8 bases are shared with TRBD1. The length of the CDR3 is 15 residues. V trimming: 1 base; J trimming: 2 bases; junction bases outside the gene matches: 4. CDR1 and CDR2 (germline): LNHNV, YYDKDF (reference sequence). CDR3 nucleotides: TGTGCCACCAGCAGAGCTATGACAGGGGCCTACGAGCAGTACTTC. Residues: CATSRAMTGAYEQYF.